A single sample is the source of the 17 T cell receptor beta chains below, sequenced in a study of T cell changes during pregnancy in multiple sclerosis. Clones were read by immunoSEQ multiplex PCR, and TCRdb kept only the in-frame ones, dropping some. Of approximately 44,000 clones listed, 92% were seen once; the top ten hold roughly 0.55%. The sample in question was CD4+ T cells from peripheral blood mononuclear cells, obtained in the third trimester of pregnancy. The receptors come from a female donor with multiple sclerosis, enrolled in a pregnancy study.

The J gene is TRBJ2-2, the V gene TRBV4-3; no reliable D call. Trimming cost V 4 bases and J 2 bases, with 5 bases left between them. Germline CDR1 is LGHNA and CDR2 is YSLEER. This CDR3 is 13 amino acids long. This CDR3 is CASSPTNTGELFF. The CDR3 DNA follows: TGCGCCAGCAGCCCCACAAACACCGGGGAGCTGTTTTTT.

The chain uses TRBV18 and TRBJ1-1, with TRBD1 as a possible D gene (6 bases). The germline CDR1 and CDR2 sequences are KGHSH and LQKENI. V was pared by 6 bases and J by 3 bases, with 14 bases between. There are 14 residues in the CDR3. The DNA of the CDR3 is TGTGCCAGCTCTCAACAGGGAGAGCACACTGAAGCTTTCTTT. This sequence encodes CASSQQGEHTEAFF.

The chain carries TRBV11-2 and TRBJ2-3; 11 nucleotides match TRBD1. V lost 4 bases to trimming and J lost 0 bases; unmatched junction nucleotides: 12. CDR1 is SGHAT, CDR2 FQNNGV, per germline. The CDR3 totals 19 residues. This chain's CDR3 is CASSSDGTGGILSTDTQYF. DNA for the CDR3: TGTGCCAGCAGCTCTGACGGGACAGGGGGTATCCTTAGCACAGATACGCAGTATTTT.

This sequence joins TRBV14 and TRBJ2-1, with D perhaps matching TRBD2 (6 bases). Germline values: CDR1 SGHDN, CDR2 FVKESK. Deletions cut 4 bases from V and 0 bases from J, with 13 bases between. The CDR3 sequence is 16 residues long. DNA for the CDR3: TGTGCCAGCAGCCCCCGGGACTCTAGCTCCTACAATGAGCAGTTCTTC. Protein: CASSPRDSSSYNEQFF.

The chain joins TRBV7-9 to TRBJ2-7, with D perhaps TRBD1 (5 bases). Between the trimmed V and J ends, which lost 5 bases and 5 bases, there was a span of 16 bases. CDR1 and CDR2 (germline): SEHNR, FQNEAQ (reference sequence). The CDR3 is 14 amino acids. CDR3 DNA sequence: TGTGCCAGCAGCCTCATTCAGGGAAATAACGAGCAGTACTTC. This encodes CASSLIQGNNEQYF.

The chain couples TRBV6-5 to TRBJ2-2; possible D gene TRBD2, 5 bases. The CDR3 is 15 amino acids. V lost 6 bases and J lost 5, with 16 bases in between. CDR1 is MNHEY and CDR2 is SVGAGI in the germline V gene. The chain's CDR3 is CASRPPAAGTGELFF. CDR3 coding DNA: TGTGCCAGCAGACCCCCGGCGGCGGGTACCGGGGAGCTGTTTTTT.

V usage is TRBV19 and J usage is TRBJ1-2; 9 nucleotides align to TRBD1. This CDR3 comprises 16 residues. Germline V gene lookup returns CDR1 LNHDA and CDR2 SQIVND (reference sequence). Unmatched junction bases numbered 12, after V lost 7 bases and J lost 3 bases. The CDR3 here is CASNGDREGLDYGYTF. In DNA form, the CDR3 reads TGTGCCAGTAACGGGGACAGGGAAGGATTGGACTATGGCTACACCTTC.

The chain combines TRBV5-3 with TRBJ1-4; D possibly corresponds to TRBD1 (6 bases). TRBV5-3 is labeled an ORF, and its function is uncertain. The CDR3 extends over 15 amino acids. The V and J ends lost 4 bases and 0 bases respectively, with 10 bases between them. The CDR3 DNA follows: TGTGCCAGAAGCCCGGACAGTGCAACTAATGAAAAACTGTTTTTT. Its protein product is CARSPDSATNEKLFF.

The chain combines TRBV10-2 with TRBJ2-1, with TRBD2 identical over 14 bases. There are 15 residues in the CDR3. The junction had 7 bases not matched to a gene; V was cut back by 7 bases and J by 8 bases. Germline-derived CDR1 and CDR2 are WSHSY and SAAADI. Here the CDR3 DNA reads TGCGCCAGCATTGCCGGGACTAGCGGGAGTTATGAGCAGTTCTTC. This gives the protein CASIAGTSGSYEQFF.

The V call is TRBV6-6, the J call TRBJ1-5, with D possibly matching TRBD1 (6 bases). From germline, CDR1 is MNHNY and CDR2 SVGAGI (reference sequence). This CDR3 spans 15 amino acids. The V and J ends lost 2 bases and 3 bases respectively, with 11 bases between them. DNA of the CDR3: TGTGCCAGCAGTTACCCGACAGGCACCAATCAGCCCCAGCATTTT. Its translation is CASSYPTGTNQPQHF.

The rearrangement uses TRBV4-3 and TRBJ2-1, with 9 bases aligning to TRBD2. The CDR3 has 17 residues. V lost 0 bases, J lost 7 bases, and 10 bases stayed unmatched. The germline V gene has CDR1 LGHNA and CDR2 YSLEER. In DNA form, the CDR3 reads TGCGCCAGCAGCCAAGATTTGATTCTAGCGGGACAAAATGAGCAGTTCTTC. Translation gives CASSQDLILAGQNEQFF.

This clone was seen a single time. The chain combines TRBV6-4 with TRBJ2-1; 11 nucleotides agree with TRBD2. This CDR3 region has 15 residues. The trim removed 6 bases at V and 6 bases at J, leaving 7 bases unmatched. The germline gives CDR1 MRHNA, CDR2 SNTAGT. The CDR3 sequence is CASSAGLAGVNEQFF. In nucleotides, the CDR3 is TGTGCCAGCAGCGCCGGACTAGCGGGCGTCAATGAGCAGTTCTTC.

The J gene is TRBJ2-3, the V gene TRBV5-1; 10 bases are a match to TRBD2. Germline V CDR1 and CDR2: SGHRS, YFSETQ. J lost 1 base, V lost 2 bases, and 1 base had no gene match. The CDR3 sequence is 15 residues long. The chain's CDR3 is CASSFGTSGTDTQYF. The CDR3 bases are TGCGCCAGCAGCTTCGGGACTAGCGGCACAGATACGCAGTATTTT. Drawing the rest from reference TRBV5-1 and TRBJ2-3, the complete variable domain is KAGVTQTPRYLIKTRGQQVTLSCSPISGHRSVSWYQQTPGQGLQFLFEYFSETQRNKGNFPGRFSGRQFSNSRSEMNVSTLELGDSALYLCASSFGTSGTDTQYFGPGTRLTVL.

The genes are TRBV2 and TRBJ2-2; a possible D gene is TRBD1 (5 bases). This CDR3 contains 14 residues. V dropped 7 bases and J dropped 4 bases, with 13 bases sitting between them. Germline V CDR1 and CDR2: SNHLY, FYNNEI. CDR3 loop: CASTKDKSTGELFF. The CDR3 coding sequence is TGTGCCAGCACAAAGGACAAGTCCACCGGGGAGCTGTTTTTT. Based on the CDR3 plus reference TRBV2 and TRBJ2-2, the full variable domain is EPEVTQTPSHQVTQMGQEVILRCVPISNHLYFYWYRQILGQKVEFLVSFYNNEISEKSEIFDDQFSVERPDGSNFTLKIRSTKLEDSAMYFCASTKDKSTGELFFGEGSRLTVL.

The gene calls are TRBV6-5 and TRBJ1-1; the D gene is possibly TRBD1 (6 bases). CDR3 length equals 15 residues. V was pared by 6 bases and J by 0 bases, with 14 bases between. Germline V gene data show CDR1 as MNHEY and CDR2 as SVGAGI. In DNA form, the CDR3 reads TGTGCCAGCAGACAGGGACAACTCATGAACACTGAAGCTTTCTTT. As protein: CASRQGQLMNTEAFF.

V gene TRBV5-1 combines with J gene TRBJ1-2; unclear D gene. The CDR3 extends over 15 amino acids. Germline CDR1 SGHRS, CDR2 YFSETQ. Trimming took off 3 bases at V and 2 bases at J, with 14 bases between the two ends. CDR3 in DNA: TGCGCCAGCAGCTCCACGACATCAATAAACTATGGCTACACCTTC. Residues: CASSSTTSINYGYTF.

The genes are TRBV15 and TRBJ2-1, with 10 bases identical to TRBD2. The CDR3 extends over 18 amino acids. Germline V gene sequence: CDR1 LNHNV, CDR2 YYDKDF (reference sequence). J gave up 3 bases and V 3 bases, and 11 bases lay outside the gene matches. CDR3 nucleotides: TGTGCCACCAGCAGCGGGGATAGCGGGAGGAGCGACTACAATGAGCAGTTCTTC. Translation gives CATSSGDSGRSDYNEQFF.